These T cell receptor beta chains were read from a single sample in a study of cytomegalovirus exposure and HLA in healthy donors. Sequenced by immunoSEQ multiplex PCR; TCRdb stores in-frame clones only, minus some. This repertoire shows around 170,000 clones, around three quarters found once; its top ten account for more than 5.5%. Sequencing was performed on PBMCs. The source of these receptors is a man aged 40-49 years in good health and CMV-seronegative. CDR3s include the opening cysteine and the closing phenylalanine or tryptophan. D genes are given only for firm matches. Some rows have no size entry. The others give once, few or many, or a class for an expanded clone.

>-|TRBJ1-2|-|TRBV30
TGTGCCTGGAGTGATGGGGGCAACGGAGGCTACACCTTC
CAWSDGGNGGYTF
>TRBD1|TRBJ1-2|-|TRBV10-3
TGTGCCATCAGGGCCCGACAGGGCAGGAGGAGCTACACCTTC
CAIRARQGRRSYTF
>TRBD1|TRBJ1-1|-|TRBV5-4
TGTGCCAGCAGCCCGGGAGGGGGCTCGCACACTGAAGCTTTCTTT
CASSPGGGSHTEAFF
>-|TRBJ1-1|-|TRBV5-4
TGTGCCAGCAGCGTACAGGGCCGGAACACTGAAGCTTTCTTT
CASSVQGRNTEAFF
>-|TRBJ2-7|-|TRBV25-1
TGTGCCAGCAGTGGGGCCGGAAGCTCCTACGAGCAGTACTTC
CASSGAGSSYEQYF
>-|TRBJ1-2|-|TRBV7-9
TGTGCCAGCAGCCCCGGACAGATCTATGGCTACACCTTC
CASSPGQIYGYTF
>TRBD2|TRBJ2-3|few|TRBV7-9
TGTGCCAGCAGCTTAGAAGCGGGAGGGGCAGATACGCAGTATTTT
CASSLEAGGADTQYF
>-|TRBJ2-4|-|TRBV30
TGTGCCTGGAGGTTTTTTGCGTCCCCCCAAAACATTCAGTACTTC
CAWRFFASPQNIQYF
>-|TRBJ1-5|few|TRBV27
TGTGCCAGCAGTCTACAGGGTGTCGGGCAGCCCCAGCATTTT
CASSLQGVGQPQHF
>TRBD1|TRBJ2-7|few|TRBV7-6
TGTGCCAGCAGCTTCTTCCAACCGGGGACAGAATACTCCTACGAGCAGTACTTC
CASSFFQPGTEYSYEQYF
>TRBD1|TRBJ1-4|once|TRBV18
TGTGCCAGCTCATCAACAGACAGGGCCACTAATGAAAAACTGTTTTTT
CASSSTDRATNEKLFF
>-|TRBJ1-3|-|TRBV29-1
TGCAGCGTTTACGGAGCACCTGGAAACACCATATATTTT
CSVYGAPGNTIYF
>TRBD1|TRBJ2-2|-|TRBV11-2
TGTGCCAGCAGCTTTTCCGGACAGGGGGCCGGGGAGCTGTTTTTT
CASSFSGQGAGELFF
>TRBD2|TRBJ2-3|-|TRBV29-1
TGCAGCGTCTCCCCTAGCGGGGGGGGATATACGCAGTATTTT
CSVSPSGGGYTQYF
>TRBD1|TRBJ2-3|-|TRBV4-1
TGCGCCAGCAGCCAACTCCAGGGGGCGACAGATACGCAGTATTTT
CASSQLQGATDTQYF
>TRBD1|TRBJ2-6|-|TRBV14
TGTGCCAGCAGCCGGACAGGGGTCCTCTCTGGGGCCAACGTCCTGACTTTC
CASSRTGVLSGANVLTF
>-|TRBJ2-1|-|TRBV7-2
TGTGCCAGCAGCTTAGACCGGGACTCACCCCATGAGCAGTTCTTC
CASSLDRDSPHEQFF
>TRBD2|TRBJ2-5|-|TRBV4-3
TGCGCCAGCAGCCAAGATAACCTAGCGGGGGGGCGGGGAGAGACCCAGTACTTC
CASSQDNLAGGRGETQYF
>-|TRBJ2-7|-|TRBV10-1
TGCGCCAGCAGTGAGGTGTTGGATTGGGGCCTGACCTACGAGCAGTACTTC
CASSEVLDWGLTYEQYF
>TRBD1|TRBJ1-1|-|TRBV18
TGTGCCAGCTCACTCTGGACAGGGGGATCCACTGAAGCTTTCTTT
CASSLWTGGSTEAFF
>-|TRBJ2-5|-|TRBV6-5
TGTGCCAGCAGGGACTGGGAAGAGACCCAGTACTTC
CASRDWEETQYF
>TRBD2|TRBJ2-1|-|TRBV7-3
TGTGCCAGCAGCACGACTAGCGGGAGTGCAAATGAGCAGTTCTTC
CASSTTSGSANEQFF
>-|TRBJ1-3|-|TRBV7-2
TGTGCCAGCAGCCCAGGTGGAAACACCATATATTTT
CASSPGGNTIYF
>-|TRBJ1-4|-|TRBV5-6
TGTGCCAGCAGCCCGACAACTAGGACCGAAAAACTGTTTTTT
CASSPTTRTEKLFF
>-|TRBJ2-1|-|TRBV5-8
TGTGCCAGCAGCTTGCGAGGGATGGGGTACAATGAGCAGTTCTTC
CASSLRGMGYNEQFF
>TRBD1|TRBJ1-2|-|TRBV2
TGTGCCAGCAGTGAATACAGGGGCCAACTAAACTATGGCTACACCTTC
CASSEYRGQLNYGYTF
>TRBD2|TRBJ2-1|-|TRBV5-1
TGCGCCAGCAGCTTGACTAGCGGGGGGAATGAGCAGTTCTTC
CASSLTSGGNEQFF